Reported below is one T cell receptor (beta chain). Using immunoSEQ multiplex PCR, the repertoire was profiled, and TCRdb retains in-frame clones only, with some absent. The repertoire has about 40,000 clones, around 71% of them found once; the top ten carry less than 4%. The data were taken from a study of PD-1 blockade in classical Hodgkin lymphoma. Overall study: Intravenous infusions of nivolumab 3 mg/kg reached patients every 2 weeks.

All patients relapsed after autologous stem cell transplantation, and brentuximab vedotin exposure varied. Patients had relapsed/refractory classical Hodgkin lymphoma with complete response, partial response or progressive disease as best response. Trimming cost V 2 bases and J 6 bases, with 9 bases left between them. The CDR3 has 13 residues. Per germline, CDR1 SGHTA and CDR2 FQGNSA. The chain has TRBV7-2 and TRBJ2-3; no firm D call. The source of this sequence is a human donor with classical Hodgkin lymphoma. Here the sequenced sample was peripheral blood mononuclear cells (PBMCs), taken at baseline. The CDR3 DNA sequence: TGTGCCAGCAGCTTATCGGTGGGGGATACGCAGTATTTT. It translates to CASSLSVGDTQYF.